Shown below are 31 T cell receptor beta chains from a single sample sequenced in a study of vaccination effects on CD4 cells after COVID-19. No antigens are known for them. Profiling relied on immunoSEQ multiplex PCR, and the TCRdb table lists in-frame clones only, not all of them. The sample holds about 71,000 clones, 75% to 85% seen once. Peptide-pool stimulation followed by sequencing identified expanded antigen-specific CD4+ clonotypes in the ViraFEST assay. After roughly 11 days in culture, the CD4+ T cells were isolated. According to the study, vaccine recipients showed no prior SARS-CoV-2 infection and negative nucleocapsid antibodies. Here the sequenced sample was CD4+ T cells from PBMCs cultured with SARS-CoV-2 spike peptides, taken before COVID-19 vaccination. The source of these receptors is a human donor who received a COVID-19 vaccine.

This rearrangement joins TRBV20-1 to TRBJ2-5, with 11 bases matching TRBD1. The CDR3 covers 14 residues. V trimming: 3 bases; J trimming: 5 bases; junction bases outside the gene matches: 5. The germline gives CDR1 DFQATT, CDR2 SNEGSKA (reference sequence). Written as DNA, the CDR3 is TGCAGTGCTAGTGCATGGGACAGGGGGGAGACCCAGTACTTC. This sequence encodes CSASAWDRGETQYF.

The rearrangement uses TRBV5-4 and TRBJ2-3; a weak D match, TRBD2 (5 bases). Germline CDR1 and CDR2: SGHNT and YYREEE (reference sequence). CDR3 length equals 16 residues. Trimming left V 3 bases short and J 5 bases short, with 19 bases between. CDR3 sequence: CASSYNGLVSGDTQYF. The CDR3, as DNA: TGTGCCAGCAGCTATAACGGACTCGTTAGTGGAGATACGCAGTATTTT.

This chain connects TRBV9 to TRBJ1-1; D not resolved. CDR1 and CDR2 from the germline V gene are SGDLS and YYNGEE. V was clipped by 2 bases and J by 2 bases, with 7 bases between them. CDR3 length: 13 amino acids. The CDR3 nucleotides are TGTGCCAGCAGCGTTCAAGGAAACACTGAAGCTTTCTTT. Translation gives CASSVQGNTEAFF.

The V call is TRBV5-1, the J call TRBJ1-1; D might be TRBD1 (6 bases). The V end was cut by 4 bases, the J end by 1 base, with 14 bases between. The CDR3 loop spans 15 amino acids. From germline, CDR1 is SGHRS and CDR2 YFSETQ. Here the CDR3 DNA reads TGCGCCAGCAGCACGGTTGGGGGCGGGAACACTGAAGCTTTCTTT. Its translation: CASSTVGGGNTEAFF.

The chain combines TRBV6-5 with TRBJ2-7, with no clear D. CDR3 length equals 14 residues. Trimming shortened V by 0 bases and J by 6 bases, and 12 bases separated the two germline ends. Germline V gene data show CDR1 as MNHEY and CDR2 as SVGAGI. CDR3 in amino acids: CASSYSMNSGEQYV. The CDR3 region has the DNA TGTGCCAGCAGTTACTCGATGAACTCTGGCGAGCAGTACGTC.

This clone was detected only once. V and J are TRBV19 and TRBJ1-5; D remains unclear. This CDR3 is 14 amino acids long. V lost 2 bases to trimming and J lost 5 bases, with 10 bases between them. Germline lookup yields CDR1 LNHDA and CDR2 SQIVND (reference sequence). CDR3 amino acids: CASSIPRRDQPQHF. The CDR3 DNA sequence: TGTGCCAGTAGTATACCACGAAGGGATCAGCCCCAGCATTTT.

This sequence joins TRBV7-3 and TRBJ2-5; TRBD2 agrees at 14 bases. Germline loops: CDR1 SGHTA, CDR2 FQGTGA. The CDR3 contains 16 residues. With 4 bases clipped from V and 3 bases from J, the junction kept 4 bases outside the gene matches. The CDR3 region is CASSSRGLAGEETQYF. DNA of the CDR3: TGTGCCAGCAGCTCCAGGGGACTAGCGGGGGAAGAGACCCAGTACTTC.

The chain couples TRBV21-1 to TRBJ2-3. TRBV21-1 is given as a pseudogene. The length of the CDR3 is 18 residues. CDR3 in amino acids: CASSKRTGLPIFTDTQYF. CDR3 DNA: TGTGCCAGCAGCAAGAGAACGGGGCTACCAATATTCACAGATACGCAGTATTTT.

This chain uses TRBV10-2 with TRBJ2-5; tentatively, D is TRBD2 (5 bases). Germline values: CDR1 WSHSY, CDR2 SAAADI. The V end lost 1 base, the J end lost 5 bases, and 11 bases lay between the germline ends. CDR3 length: 14 residues. The CDR3: CASSEFLAVETQYF. The CDR3 nucleotides read TGCGCCAGCAGTGAGTTTCTAGCAGTCGAGACCCAGTACTTC.

The rearrangement joins TRBV5-8 to TRBJ1-2, with 7 bases aligning to TRBD1. In germline, CDR1 is SGHTS, CDR2 YDEGEE. The J segment lost 6 bases and the V segment lost 4 bases, leaving 9 bases of the junction unmatched. This CDR3 is 14 amino acids long. CDR3 coding DNA: TGTGCCAGCAGCGGCAGACAGGGTCCGGATGGCTACACCTTC. Translating it yields CASSGRQGPDGYTF.

The chain has TRBV18 and TRBJ2-7; maybe TRBD1 (6 bases). Trimming shortened V by 5 bases and J by 7 bases, and 12 bases separated the two germline ends. The CDR3 has 12 amino acids. Germline-derived CDR1 and CDR2 are KGHSH and LQKENI. The CDR3 protein is CASSNTGFEQYV. The CDR3, as DNA: TGTGCCAGCTCAAACACAGGGTTTGAGCAGTACGTC.

The chain employs TRBV7-2 and TRBJ1-5, with 8 nucleotides matching TRBD1. The CDR3 is 14 amino acids. CDR1 SGHTA and CDR2 FQGNSA come from the germline V gene. V shed 5 bases and J 1 base; nucleotides not matched to a gene: 1. The chain's CDR3 is CASSGQGSNQPQHF. DNA for the CDR3: TGTGCCAGCAGCGGACAGGGAAGCAATCAGCCCCAGCATTTT.

This clone was recorded once. The V gene is TRBV6-6, the J gene TRBJ2-5, with TRBD1 matching 7 bases. The CDR3 runs 15 residues. J was trimmed by 2 bases and V by 5 bases; bases with no gene match: 8. In germline, CDR1 is MNHNY, CDR2 SVGAGI (reference sequence). This CDR3 reads CASSVDRDRQETQYF. The CDR3 bases are TGTGCCAGCAGTGTAGACCGGGACAGACAAGAGACCCAGTACTTC.

The CDR3 reads CAISEADRFHEQYV. The CDR3 DNA reads TGTGCCATCAGTGAAGCGGACAGGTTCCACGAGCAGTACGTC. The rearrangement uses TRBV10-3 and TRBJ2-7, with 7 bases matching TRBD1. The ends lost 3 bases at V and 5 bases at J; junction bases unmatched: 7. The germline CDR1 and CDR2 sequences are ENHRY and SYGVKD. The CDR3 runs to 14 residues.

CDR3 in DNA: TGTGCCAGCACCACACCCCGGACAGGGGCGGTCCAGTACTTC. Amino acid sequence: CASTTPRTGAVQYF. The chain is built from TRBV28 and TRBJ2-5, with 9 bases identical to TRBD1. The V and J ends lost 7 bases and 10 bases, in that order; junction bases with no gene match: 13. The CDR3 totals 14 residues. Per the germline V gene, CDR1 is MDHEN and CDR2 is SYDVKM.

The chain recombines TRBV2 with TRBJ1-5; 8 bases align to TRBD1. In germline, CDR1 is SNHLY, CDR2 FYNNEI. The length of the CDR3 is 12 residues. After removal of 6 bases from V and 7 bases from J, the junction contained 2 bases not matched to a gene. The CDR3: CASRDRVQPQHF. CDR3 coding DNA: TGTGCCAGCAGGGACAGGGTCCAGCCCCAGCATTTT.

V is TRBV7-2 and J is TRBJ1-6; D may be TRBD1 (6 bases). This CDR3 contains 16 residues. The germline V and J ends were trimmed by 5 bases and 5 bases, with 16 bases remaining between them. The germline CDR1 and CDR2 sequences are SGHTA and FQGNSA. CDR3 loop: CASSPNPGVDNSPLHF. CDR3 bases: TGTGCCAGCAGCCCAAATCCAGGGGTTGATAATTCACCCCTCCACTTT.

The V call is TRBV6-4, the J call TRBJ2-2; D is uncertain. This CDR3 has 14 residues. In germline, CDR1 is MRHNA, CDR2 SNTAGT. Trimming pared 4 bases from V and 0 bases from J, leaving 6 bases between. The CDR3 is CASSGQSNTGELFF. CDR3 DNA: TGTGCCAGCAGTGGGCAGTCGAACACCGGGGAGCTGTTTTTT.

V and J are TRBV28 and TRBJ1-2; D is uncertain. CDR1 MDHEN and CDR2 SYDVKM come from the germline V gene. The V gene lost 4 bases and the J gene lost 5 bases, with 17 bases spanning the gap. This CDR3 comprises 15 residues. The CDR3 here is CASSYLFTPTYGYTF. The DNA for the CDR3 is TGTGCCAGCAGTTATCTGTTTACACCGACTTATGGCTACACCTTC.

This sequence joins TRBV3-1 (or the pseudogene TRBV3-2) and TRBJ1-2; possible D gene TRBD1, 6 bases. V lost 6 bases and J lost 9, with 14 bases in between. Germline V gene data show CDR1 as LGHDT and CDR2 as YNNKEL (reference sequence). The CDR3 is 12 residues long. The CDR3 DNA reads TGTGCCAGCAGAAACAGGGAAATGCGCTACACCTTC. Encoded protein: CASRNREMRYTF.

The table lists this clone with a few counts. This chain uses TRBV10-1 with TRBJ1-2; D is unclear. The CDR3 loop spans 13 amino acids. CDR1 and CDR2 from the germline V gene are WNHNN and SYGVQD (reference sequence). V shed 6 bases and J shed 8 bases, with 16 bases lying between them. CDR3 sequence reads: CASSPGPADGYTF. The DNA of the CDR3 is TGCGCCAGCAGCCCGGGTCCGGCGGACGGCTACACCTTC.

This clone came up a few times. The chain joins TRBV5-4 to TRBJ1-4; the D gene is possibly TRBD1 (5 bases). V shed 5 bases and J shed 5 bases, with 13 bases lying between them. The CDR3 is 14 residues long. Germline assignment: CDR1 SGHNT and CDR2 YYREEE (reference sequence). The chain's CDR3 is CASRVGGGNEKLFF. DNA of the CDR3: TGTGCCAGCAGAGTCGGGGGAGGGAATGAAAAACTGTTTTTT.

The chain joins TRBV19 to TRBJ1-1; maybe TRBD1 (5 bases). The CDR3 sequence is 17 residues long. Trimming took 3 bases from V and 0 from J, leaving 17 bases between them. Germline V lookup: CDR1 LNHDA, CDR2 SQIVND (reference sequence). In DNA, the CDR3 is TGTGCCAGTAGTATGGGACCGCCAAGCGGTATGAACACTGAAGCTTTCTTT. Its translation is CASSMGPPSGMNTEAFF.

This chain joins TRBV18 and TRBJ1-1; D is uncertain. The ends were cut back, 4 bases at V and 1 base at J, with 10 bases in the middle. The CDR3 is 14 amino acids. Germline loops: CDR1 KGHSH, CDR2 LQKENI. In nucleotides, the CDR3 is TGTGCCAGCTCACTAGGAACTTGGAACACTGAAGCTTTCTTT. Protein: CASSLGTWNTEAFF.

This clone was picked up a small number of times. The V gene is TRBV10-1, the J gene TRBJ1-2; 8 nucleotides line up with TRBD1. The CDR3 has 13 residues. Germline CDR1 WNHNN, CDR2 SYGVQD (reference sequence). J gave up 2 bases and V 6 bases, and 2 bases lay outside the gene matches. The CDR3 region is CASSQGANYGYTF. CDR3 DNA sequence: TGCGCCAGCAGCCAGGGGGCGAACTATGGCTACACCTTC.

The chain uses TRBV10-1 and TRBJ2-2; D not certain. The CDR3 contains 14 residues. Germline V gives CDR1 WNHNN, CDR2 SYGVQD (reference sequence). V lost 6 bases and J 0 bases, leaving 8 bases between the germline ends. The CDR3 region has the DNA TGCGCCAGCAGGGCTCGTCCGAACACCGGGGAGCTGTTTTTT. The encoded protein is CASRARPNTGELFF.

This chain uses TRBV29-1 with TRBJ2-3; TRBD1 agrees at 8 bases. The germline V gene has CDR1 SQVTM and CDR2 ANQGSEA. This CDR3 spans 14 amino acids. V was clipped by 5 bases and J by 4 bases; unmatched bases: 8. The CDR3 DNA reads TGCAGCGTTTCCCTCGGGACAGGATCAGATACGCAGTATTTT. As protein: CSVSLGTGSDTQYF.

The V call is TRBV7-9, the J call TRBJ2-3; the D is unclear. Germline V gene sequence: CDR1 SEHNR, CDR2 FQNEAQ (reference sequence). V was clipped by 4 bases and J by 2 bases, with 1 base between them. The CDR3 spans 11 residues. The CDR3 bases are TGTGCCAGCAGCTCCACAGATACGCAGTATTTT. It is translated as CASSSTDTQYF.

This clone was picked up one time. The CDR3 bases are TGTGCCAGCAGTTACTCCGGGACAGGGCATGAAAAACTGTTTTTT. As protein: CASSYSGTGHEKLFF. The rearrangement links TRBV6-5 to TRBJ1-4; 9 nucleotides line up with TRBD1. The CDR3 has 15 amino acids. CDR1 is MNHEY, CDR2 SVGAGI, per germline. V lost 0 bases and J lost 6; bases outside the gene matches: 2.

This sequence joins TRBV5-1 and TRBJ2-2; 13 bases are a match to TRBD2. V gave up 1 base and J gave up 4 bases; unmatched junction bases: 4. Germline V gives CDR1 SGHRS, CDR2 YFSETQ. This CDR3 spans 17 amino acids. The CDR3 DNA is TGCGCCAGCAGCTTGACTAGCGGGGGGGCCTCCACCGGGGAGCTGTTTTTT. Encoded protein: CASSLTSGGASTGELFF.

The chain carries TRBV14 and TRBJ2-6; TRBD1 matches at 7 bases. V lost 5 bases to trimming and J lost 4 bases; unmatched junction nucleotides: 11. CDR3 length: 17 amino acids. Per the germline V gene, CDR1 is SGHDN and CDR2 is FVKESK. CDR3 DNA: TGTGCCAGCAGCGGCAGACAGGGATTGTTCGGGGCCAACGTCCTGACTTTC. It specifies CASSGRQGLFGANVLTF.